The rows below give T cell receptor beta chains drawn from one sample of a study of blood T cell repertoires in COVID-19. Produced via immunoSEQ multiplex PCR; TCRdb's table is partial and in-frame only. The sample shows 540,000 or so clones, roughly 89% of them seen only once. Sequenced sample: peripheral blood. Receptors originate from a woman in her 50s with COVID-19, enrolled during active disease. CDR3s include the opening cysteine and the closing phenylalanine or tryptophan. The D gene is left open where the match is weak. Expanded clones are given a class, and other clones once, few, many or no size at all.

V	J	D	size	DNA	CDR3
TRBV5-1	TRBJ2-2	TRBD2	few	TGCGCCAGCAGCTTGGAAACTAGCGCAACCGGGGAGCTGTTTTTT	CASSLETSATGELFF
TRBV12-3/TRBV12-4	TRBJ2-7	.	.	TGTGCCAGCAGTTTATGGCGGAACTACGAGCAGTACTTC	CASSLWRNYEQYF
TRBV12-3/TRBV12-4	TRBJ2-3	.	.	TGTGCCAGCAGTTTAATCAGGGAGGTATACTTT	CASSLIREVYF
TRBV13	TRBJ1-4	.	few	TGTGCCAGCAGCTTAAAGGGACTTAGTAATGAAAAACTGTTTTTT	CASSLKGLSNEKLFF
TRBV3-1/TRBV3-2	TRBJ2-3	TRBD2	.	TGTGCCAGCAGCGCAGACCCTGGCGGGGGGATGAGGCAGTATTTT	CASSADPGGGMRQYF
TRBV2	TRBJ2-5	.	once	TGTGCCAGCAGTGTGATGGCAGGCGAGACCCAGTACTTC	CASSVMAGETQYF
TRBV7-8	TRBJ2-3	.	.	TGTGCCAGCAGCTTCCCGTTAATCGAAGGGGGCACAGATACGCAGTATTTT	CASSFPLIEGGTDTQYF
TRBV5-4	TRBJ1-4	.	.	TGTGCCAGCAGCTTGAAACAGGGTGAAAAACTGTTTTTT	CASSLKQGEKLFF
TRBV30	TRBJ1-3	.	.	TGTGCCTGGAGAGACTTCGGCAGGGCTGGAAACACCATATATTTT	CAWRDFGRAGNTIYF
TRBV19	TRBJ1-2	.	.	TGTGCCAGTAGGTCAGTGGGGCAGAGCTATGGCTACACCTTC	CASRSVGQSYGYTF
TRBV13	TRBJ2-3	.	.	TGTGCCAGCAGCCGGAGGGACAGAATTACAGATACGCAGTATTTT	CASSRRDRITDTQYF
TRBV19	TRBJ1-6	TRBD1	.	TGTGCCAGTAGTATAGCGGGAGGGGGCTCGGCGGCCCTCCACTTT	CASSIAGGGSAALHF
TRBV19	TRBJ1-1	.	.	TGTGCCAGTAGTATAGTCGGTGCGGGGGCGGCGGCTTTCTTT	CASSIVGAGAAAFF
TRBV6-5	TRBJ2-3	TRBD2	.	TGTGCCAGCAGTTACCGGGGGGGTAGCACAGATACGCAGTATTTT	CASSYRGGSTDTQYF
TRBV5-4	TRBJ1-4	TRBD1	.	TGTGCCAGCAGCCTAAGACAGGGAGTCACTAATGAAAAACTGTTTTTT	CASSLRQGVTNEKLFF
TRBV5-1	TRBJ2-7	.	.	TGCGCCAGCAGCTTCTATTTCGACGAGCAGTACTTC	CASSFYFDEQYF
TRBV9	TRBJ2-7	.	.	TGTGCCAGCAGCATTTCCCAGGTCTCCTACGAGCAGTACTTC	CASSISQVSYEQYF
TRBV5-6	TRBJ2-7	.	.	TGTGCCAGCAGCTTGGGACTAGAGCAGTACTTC	CASSLGLEQYF
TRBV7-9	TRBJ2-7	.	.	TGTGCCAGCAGCCCTAGCGTGGCAGGGGGCTACGAGCAGTACTTC	CASSPSVAGGYEQYF
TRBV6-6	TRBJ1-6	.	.	TGTGCCAGCAGTTCGTCCCTTAATTCACCCCTCCACTTT	CASSSSLNSPLHF
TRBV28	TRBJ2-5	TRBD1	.	TGTGCCAGCAGAGCAGGGGGCGGAGGAGAGACCCAGTACTTC	CASRAGGGGETQYF
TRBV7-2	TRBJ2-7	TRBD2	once	TGTGCCAGCAGAAGAGGGACTAGCTCCTACGAGCAGTACTTC	CASRRGTSSYEQYF
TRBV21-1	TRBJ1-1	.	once	TGTGCCAGCAGCATCCCGGACAGGGAAGGTTTGATCACTGAAGCTTTCTTT	CASSIPDREGLITEAFF
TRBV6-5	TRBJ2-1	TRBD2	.	TGTGCCAGCAGTCTCCAGGCGGGGGCCTACAATGAGCAGTTCTTC	CASSLQAGAYNEQFF
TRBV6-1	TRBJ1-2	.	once	TGTGCCAGCAGTGAAGGGGGCAGTGGGGTTAACTATGGCTACACCTTC	CASSEGGSGVNYGYTF
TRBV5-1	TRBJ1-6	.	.	TGCGCCAGCAGCTTGGTAGCTTTATCGTCCGGGGGGCGGATCGCCTTCACTTATAATTCACCCCTCCACTTT	CASSLVALSSGGRIAFTYNSPLHF
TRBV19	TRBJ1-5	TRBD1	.	TGTGCCAGTAGTATGGGGACAGGGTGGAGCAATCAGCCCCAGCATTTT	CASSMGTGWSNQPQHF
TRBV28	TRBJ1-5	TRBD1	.	TGTGCCAGCAGGGGGGACAGTCTCGCTGATCAGCCCCAGCATTTT	CASRGDSLADQPQHF
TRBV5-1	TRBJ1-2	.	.	TGCGCCAGCAGCTTATCAGGGATCACCCCCTCTAACTATGGCTACACCTTC	CASSLSGITPSNYGYTF
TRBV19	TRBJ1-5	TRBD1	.	TGTGCCAGTAGTGCAGGGACAGGTACCAATCAGCCCCAGCATTTT	CASSAGTGTNQPQHF
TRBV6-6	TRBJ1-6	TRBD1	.	TGTGCCAGCAGTTCGGACAGGGGATTAAGCTCACCCCTCCACTTT	CASSSDRGLSSPLHF
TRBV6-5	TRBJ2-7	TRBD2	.	TGTGCCAGCAGTTACTCGAGCGGGAGGGACCCCTACGAGCAGTACTTC	CASSYSSGRDPYEQYF
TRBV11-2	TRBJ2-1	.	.	TGTGCCAGCAGCTTAGATTCAGGGACCTACAATGAGCAGTTCTTC	CASSLDSGTYNEQFF
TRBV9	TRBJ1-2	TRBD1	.	TGTGCCAGCAGCGTAGACGTTACAGGGGGGCACTATGGCTACACCTTC	CASSVDVTGGHYGYTF
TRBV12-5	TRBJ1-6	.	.	TGTGCTAGTGGTTTGGGGGCAGGGATTAATTCACCCCTCCACTTT	CASGLGAGINSPLHF
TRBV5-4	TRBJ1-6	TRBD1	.	TGTGCCAGCAGCTCGGGGGACAGAGCTAATTCACCCCTCCACTTT	CASSSGDRANSPLHF
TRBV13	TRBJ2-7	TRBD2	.	TGTGCCAGCAGCTTAGAAGGGACTAGCGGGGCATACGAGCAGTACTTC	CASSLEGTSGAYEQYF
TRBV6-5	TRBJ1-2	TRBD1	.	TGTGCCAGCAAAGAATCGGGGACAGCACTCGGCTACACCTTC	CASKESGTALGYTF
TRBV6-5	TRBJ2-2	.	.	TGTGCCAGCAGCTCAGCGGACCTTATCACCGGGGAGCTGTTTTTT	CASSSADLITGELFF
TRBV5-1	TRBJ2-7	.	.	TGCGCCAGCAGCTTTTTGGAGGGTGGCGCCTACGAGCAGTACTTC	CASSFLEGGAYEQYF
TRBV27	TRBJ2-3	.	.	TGTGCCAGCAGTTTAGTTACTACAGATACGCAGTATTTT	CASSLVTTDTQYF
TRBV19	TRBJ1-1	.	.	TGTGCCAGTAGCCGGCGGGCACCTGAAGCTTTCTTT	CASSRRAPEAFF
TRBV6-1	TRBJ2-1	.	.	TGTGCCAGCAGTGAAGAACAGCAATCCTACAATGAGCAGTTCTTC	CASSEEQQSYNEQFF
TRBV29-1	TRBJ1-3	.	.	TGCAGCGTTGAAGTAGGGGGGGGGTCTGGAAACACCATATATTTT	CSVEVGGGSGNTIYF